This T cell receptor beta chain is from a study of graft-versus-host responses after intestinal transplantation. Overall study context: Transplant types were multivisceral, liver-intestinal, or isolated intestinal.

The CDR3 length is 16 residues. The germline V gene has CDR1 MDHEN and CDR2 SYDVKM. With 7 bases clipped from V and 4 bases from J, the junction kept 13 bases outside the gene matches. The study, taken as a whole, reports: The authors found GvH clones in recipient marrow, some appearing first in ileum or blood. Researchers found peak circulating GvH clone levels linked to early post-transplant HvG declines.

As concerns this clone: Antigen unknown.

Sequenced by immunoSEQ multiplex PCR; TCRdb stores in-frame clones only, minus some. The table includes around 110,000 clones, about nine tenths detected once. The sample here was unstimulated CD4+ T cells sorted from spleen or lymph node cells, taken before intestinal transplant. This sequence originates from a human donor who received an intestinal transplant. This chain connects TRBV28 to TRBJ1-5, with 7 bases fitting TRBD1. The DNA for the CDR3 is TGTGCCAGCATAACTATGACAGGGATGGGGAATCAGCCCCAGCATTTT. This gives the protein CASITMTGMGNQPQHF.